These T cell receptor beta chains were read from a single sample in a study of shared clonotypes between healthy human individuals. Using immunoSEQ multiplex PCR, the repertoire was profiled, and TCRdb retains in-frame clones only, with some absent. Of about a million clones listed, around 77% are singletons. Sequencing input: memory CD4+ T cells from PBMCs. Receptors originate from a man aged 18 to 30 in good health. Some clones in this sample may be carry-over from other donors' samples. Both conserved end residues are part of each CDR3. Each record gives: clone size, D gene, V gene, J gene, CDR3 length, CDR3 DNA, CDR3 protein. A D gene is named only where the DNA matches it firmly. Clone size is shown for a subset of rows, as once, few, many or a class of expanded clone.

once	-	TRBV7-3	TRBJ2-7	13	TGTGCCAGCAGCCAGAGGGGGGGCCTCGAGCAGTACTTC	CASSQRGGLEQYF
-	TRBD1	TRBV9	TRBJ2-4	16	TGTGCCAGCAGCGTAGGGACAGGTGTTGCCAAAAACATTCAGTACTTC	CASSVGTGVAKNIQYF
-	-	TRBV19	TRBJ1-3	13	TGTGCCAGTAGACAGGGATCTGGAAACACCATATATTTT	CASRQGSGNTIYF
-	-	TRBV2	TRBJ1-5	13	TGTGCCAGCAGTCCGAATAGCAATCAGCCCCAGCATTTT	CASSPNSNQPQHF
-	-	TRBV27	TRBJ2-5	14	TGTGCCAGCAGTCTCCGGGACAACAAAGAGACCCAGTACTTC	CASSLRDNKETQYF
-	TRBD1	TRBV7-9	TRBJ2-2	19	TGTGCCAGCAGCGTGGCCTGGACAGGGGGCGTATCGAACACCGGGGAGCTGTTTTTT	CASSVAWTGGVSNTGELFF
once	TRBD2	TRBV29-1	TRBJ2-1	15	TGCAGCGCCACTCGCGGGACTAGCGGGCACAATGAGCAGTTCTTC	CSATRGTSGHNEQFF
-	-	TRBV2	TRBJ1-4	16	TGTGCCAGCAGACAGGGTGATATTGCAACTAATGAAAAACTGTTTTTT	CASRQGDIATNEKLFF
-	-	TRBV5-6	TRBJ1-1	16	TGTGCCAGCAGCTTGGCGCGCTTCAGAAGTGTCACTAAAGCTTTCTTT	CASSLARFRSVTKAFF
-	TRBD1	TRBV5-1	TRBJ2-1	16	TGCGCCAGCAGCGACCTAAGGACAGGGGGCGTGGATGAGCAGTTCTTC	CASSDLRTGGVDEQFF
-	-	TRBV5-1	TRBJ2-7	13	TGCGCCAGCAGCTTGGGGACGTCCGGCGAGCAGTACTTC	CASSLGTSGEQYF
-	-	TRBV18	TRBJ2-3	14	TGTGCCAGCTCACCAAATCGGGGGAGCGATACGCAGTATTTT	CASSPNRGSDTQYF
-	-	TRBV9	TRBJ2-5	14	TGTGCCAGCAGCGTAGCCGGGAGCGGTGAGACCCAGTACTTC	CASSVAGSGETQYF
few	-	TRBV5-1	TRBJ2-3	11	TGCGCCAGCCTGGGGGCGGATACGCAGTATTTT	CASLGADTQYF
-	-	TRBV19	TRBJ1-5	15	TGTGCCAGTAGTGACGGCAGGGGTATCAATCAGCCCCAGCATTTT	CASSDGRGINQPQHF
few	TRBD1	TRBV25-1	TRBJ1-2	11	TGTGCCAGCAATGACAGGGCTGGCTACACCTTC	CASNDRAGYTF
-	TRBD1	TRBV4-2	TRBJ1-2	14	TGTGCCAGCAGCCCTCCGGACAGGGATAATGGCTACACCTTC	CASSPPDRDNGYTF
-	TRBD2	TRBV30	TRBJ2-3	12	TGTGCCTGGAGCCAGCAGCGGGGTACGCAGTATTTT	CAWSQQRGTQYF
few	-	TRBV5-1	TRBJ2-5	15	TGCGCCAGCAGCCGAGACCAGGGCCATCAAGAGACCCAGTACTTC	CASSRDQGHQETQYF
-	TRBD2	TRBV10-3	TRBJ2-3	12	TGTGCCATTGGACTAGCGGAAGATACGCAGTATTTT	CAIGLAEDTQYF
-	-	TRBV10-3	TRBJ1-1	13	TGTGCCATCAGTAACTCGGGACCCCAGGAAGCTTTCTTT	CAISNSGPQEAFF
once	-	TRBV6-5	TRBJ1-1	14	TGTGCCAGCAGTATGGAAGTCTTGAACACTGAAGCTTTCTTT	CASSMEVLNTEAFF